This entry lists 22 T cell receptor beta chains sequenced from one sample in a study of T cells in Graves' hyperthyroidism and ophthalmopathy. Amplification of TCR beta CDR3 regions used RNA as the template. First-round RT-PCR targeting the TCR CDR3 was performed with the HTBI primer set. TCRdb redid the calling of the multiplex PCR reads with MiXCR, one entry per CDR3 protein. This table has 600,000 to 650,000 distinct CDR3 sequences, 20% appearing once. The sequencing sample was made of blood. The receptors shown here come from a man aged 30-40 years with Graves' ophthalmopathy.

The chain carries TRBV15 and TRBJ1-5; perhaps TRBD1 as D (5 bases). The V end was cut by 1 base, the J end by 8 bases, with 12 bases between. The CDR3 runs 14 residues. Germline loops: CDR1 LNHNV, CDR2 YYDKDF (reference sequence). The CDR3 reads CATSRVGGVEPQHF. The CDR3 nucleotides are TGTGCCACCAGCAGAGTGGGGGGGGTGGAGCCCCAGCATTTT.

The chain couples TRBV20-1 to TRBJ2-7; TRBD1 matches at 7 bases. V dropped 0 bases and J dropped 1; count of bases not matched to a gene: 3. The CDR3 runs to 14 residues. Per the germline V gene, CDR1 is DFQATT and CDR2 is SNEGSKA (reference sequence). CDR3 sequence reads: CSAREGTASYEQYF. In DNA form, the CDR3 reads TGCAGTGCTAGAGAAGGGACAGCATCCTACGAGCAGTACTTC.

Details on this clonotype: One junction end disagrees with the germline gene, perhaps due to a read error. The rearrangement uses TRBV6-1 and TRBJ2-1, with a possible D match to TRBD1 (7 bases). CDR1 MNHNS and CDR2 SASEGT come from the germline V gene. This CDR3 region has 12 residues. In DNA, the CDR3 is TGTGCCAGCACCCCGCCCGCGGGGACAGAGGTCTTC. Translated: CASTPPAGTEVF.

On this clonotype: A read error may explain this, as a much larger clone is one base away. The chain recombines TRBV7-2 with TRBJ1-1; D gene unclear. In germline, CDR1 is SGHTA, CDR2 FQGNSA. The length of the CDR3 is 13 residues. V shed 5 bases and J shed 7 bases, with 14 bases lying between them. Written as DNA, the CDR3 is TGTGCCAGCAGCACCGTCCAGGTCATTGAAGCTTTCTTT. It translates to CASSTVQVIEAFF.

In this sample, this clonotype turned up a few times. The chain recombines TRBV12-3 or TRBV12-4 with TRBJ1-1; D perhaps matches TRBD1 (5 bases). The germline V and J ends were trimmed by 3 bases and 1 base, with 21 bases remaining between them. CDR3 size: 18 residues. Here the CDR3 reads CASSLRGARAGENTEAFF. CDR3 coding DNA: TGTGCCAGCAGTTTGAGGGGAGCCCGGGCAGGCGAGAACACTGAAGCTTTCTTT.

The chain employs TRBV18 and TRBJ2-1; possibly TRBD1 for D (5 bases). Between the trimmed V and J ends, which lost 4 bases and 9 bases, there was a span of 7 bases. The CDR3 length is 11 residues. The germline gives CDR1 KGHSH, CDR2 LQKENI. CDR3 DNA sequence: TGTGCCAGCTCACAGGGGATTGAGCAGTTCTTC. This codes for CASSQGIEQFF.

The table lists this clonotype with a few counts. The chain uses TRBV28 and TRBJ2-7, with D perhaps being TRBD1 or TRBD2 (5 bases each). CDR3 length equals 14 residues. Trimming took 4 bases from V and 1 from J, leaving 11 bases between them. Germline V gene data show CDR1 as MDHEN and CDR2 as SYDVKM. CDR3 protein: CASSSGPDSYEQYF. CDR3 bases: TGTGCCAGCAGTTCGGGACCAGATTCCTACGAGCAGTACTTC.

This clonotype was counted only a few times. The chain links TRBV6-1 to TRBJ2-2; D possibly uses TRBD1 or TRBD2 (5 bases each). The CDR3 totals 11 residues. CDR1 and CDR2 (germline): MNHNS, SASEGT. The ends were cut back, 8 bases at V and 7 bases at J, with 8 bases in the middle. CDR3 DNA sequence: TGTGCCAGCCATGGGGGCGGGGAGCTGTTTTTT. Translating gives CASHGGGELFF.

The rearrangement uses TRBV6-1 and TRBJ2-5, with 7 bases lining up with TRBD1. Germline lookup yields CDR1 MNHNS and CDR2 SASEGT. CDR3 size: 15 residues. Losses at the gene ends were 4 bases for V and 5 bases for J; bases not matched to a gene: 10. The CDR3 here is CASSANRGAGETQYF. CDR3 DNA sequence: TGTGCCAGCAGTGCCAACAGGGGTGCCGGGGAGACCCAGTACTTC.

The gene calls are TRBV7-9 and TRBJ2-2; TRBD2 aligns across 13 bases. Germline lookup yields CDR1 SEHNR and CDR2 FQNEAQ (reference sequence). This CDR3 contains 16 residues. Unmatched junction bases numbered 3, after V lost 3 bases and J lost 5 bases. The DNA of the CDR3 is TGTGCCAGCAGCTTGGGGACTAGCGGGGAGACCGGGGAGCTGTTTTTT. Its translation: CASSLGTSGETGELFF.

The CDR3 here is CASSYGLAGVISISTDTQYF. For the CDR3, the DNA is TGTGCCAGCAGTTACGGACTAGCGGGAGTGATATCGATTAGCACAGATACGCAGTATTTT. This rearrangement joins TRBV7-2 to TRBJ2-3; 13 bases match TRBD2. The CDR3 totals 20 residues. V was clipped by 6 bases and J by 0 bases; unmatched bases: 15. The germline gives CDR1 SGHTA, CDR2 FQGNSA.

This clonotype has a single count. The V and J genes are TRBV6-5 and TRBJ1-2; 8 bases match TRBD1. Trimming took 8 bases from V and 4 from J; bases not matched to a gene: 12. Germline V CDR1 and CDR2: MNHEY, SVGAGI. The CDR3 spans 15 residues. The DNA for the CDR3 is TGTGCCAGCGGTTTGACAGGGGCGCAGGGCTATGGCTACACCTTC. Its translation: CASGLTGAQGYGYTF.

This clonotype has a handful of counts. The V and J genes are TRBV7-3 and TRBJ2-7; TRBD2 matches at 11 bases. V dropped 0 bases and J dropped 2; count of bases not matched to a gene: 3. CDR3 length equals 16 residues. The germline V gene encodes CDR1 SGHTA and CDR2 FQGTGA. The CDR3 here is CASSLTGTSGAYEQYF. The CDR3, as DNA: TGTGCCAGCAGCTTAACCGGGACTAGCGGAGCCTACGAGCAGTACTTC.

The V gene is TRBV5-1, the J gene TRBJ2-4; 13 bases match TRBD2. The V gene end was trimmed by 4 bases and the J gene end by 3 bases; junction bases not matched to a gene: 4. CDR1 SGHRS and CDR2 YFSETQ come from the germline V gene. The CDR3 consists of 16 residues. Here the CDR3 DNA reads TGCGCCAGCAGCATGGGACTAGCGGGAAGCAAAAACATTCAGTACTTC. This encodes CASSMGLAGSKNIQYF. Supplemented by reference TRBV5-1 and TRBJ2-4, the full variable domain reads KAGVTQTPRYLIKTRGQQVTLSCSPISGHRSVSWYQQTPGQGLQFLFEYFSETQRNKGNFPGRFSGRQFSNSRSEMNVSTLELGDSALYLCASSMGLAGSKNIQYFGAGTRLSVL.

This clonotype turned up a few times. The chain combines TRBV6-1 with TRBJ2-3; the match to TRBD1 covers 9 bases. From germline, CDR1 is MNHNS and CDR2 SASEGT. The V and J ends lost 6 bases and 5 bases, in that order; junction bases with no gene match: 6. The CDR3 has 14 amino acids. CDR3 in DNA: TGTGCCAGCAGGGGACAGGGAGGGGGAGATACGCAGTATTTT. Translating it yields CASRGQGGGDTQYF.

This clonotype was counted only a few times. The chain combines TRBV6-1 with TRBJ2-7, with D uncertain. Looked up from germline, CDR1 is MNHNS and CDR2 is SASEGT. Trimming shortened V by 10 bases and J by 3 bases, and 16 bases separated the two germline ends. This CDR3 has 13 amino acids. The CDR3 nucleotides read TGTGCCACCCTAGACCTCGGGTACTACGAGCAGTACTTC. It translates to CATLDLGYYEQYF.

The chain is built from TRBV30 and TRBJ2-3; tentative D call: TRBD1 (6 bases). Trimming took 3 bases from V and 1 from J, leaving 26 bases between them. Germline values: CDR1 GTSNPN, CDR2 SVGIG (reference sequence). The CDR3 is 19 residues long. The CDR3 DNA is TGTGCCTGGAGCTACCACGGTAGAGGGGGTCCTCGGGGCACAGATACGCAGTATTTT. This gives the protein CAWSYHGRGGPRGTDTQYF.

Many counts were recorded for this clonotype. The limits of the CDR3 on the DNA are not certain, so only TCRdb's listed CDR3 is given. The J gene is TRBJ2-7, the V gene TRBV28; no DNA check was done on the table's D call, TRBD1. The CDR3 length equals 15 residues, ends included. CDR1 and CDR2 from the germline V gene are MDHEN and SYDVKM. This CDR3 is CASLSAASGRDEQYF.

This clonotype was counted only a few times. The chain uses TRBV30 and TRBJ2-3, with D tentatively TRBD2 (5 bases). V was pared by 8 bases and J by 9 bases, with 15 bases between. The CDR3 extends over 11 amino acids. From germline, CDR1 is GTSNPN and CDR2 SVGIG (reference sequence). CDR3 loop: CAGTDYTTQYF. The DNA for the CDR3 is TGTGCCGGAACCGACTACACAACGCAGTATTTT.

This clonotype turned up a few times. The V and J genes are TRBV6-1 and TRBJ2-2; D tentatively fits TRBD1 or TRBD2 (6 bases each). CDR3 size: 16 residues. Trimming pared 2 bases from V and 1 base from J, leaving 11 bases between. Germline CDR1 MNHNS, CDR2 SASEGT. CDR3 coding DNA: TGTGCCAGCAGTGAAAGGGGGGCGGGGAACACCGGGGAGCTGTTTTTT. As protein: CASSERGAGNTGELFF.

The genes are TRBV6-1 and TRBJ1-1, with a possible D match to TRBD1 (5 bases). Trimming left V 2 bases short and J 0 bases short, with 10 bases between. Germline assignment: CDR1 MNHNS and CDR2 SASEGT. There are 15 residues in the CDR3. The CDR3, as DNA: TGTGCCAGCAGTGAATGGGACTTTCTGAACACTGAAGCTTTCTTT. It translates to CASSEWDFLNTEAFF.

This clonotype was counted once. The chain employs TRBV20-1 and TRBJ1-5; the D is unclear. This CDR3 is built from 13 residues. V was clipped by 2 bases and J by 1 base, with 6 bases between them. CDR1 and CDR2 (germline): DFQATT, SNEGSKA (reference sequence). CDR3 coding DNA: TGCAGTGCTAGAATTGGGAGCAATCAGCCCCAGCATTTT. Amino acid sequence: CSARIGSNQPQHF.